The source of this T cell receptor beta chain is a study of blood T cells in healthy people across ages. About the study: T cells yielded about one barcoded beta molecule per two cells through template switching. Study findings and constraints: Correlation between TCR beta diversity and naive T cell percentage was strong.

The use of a sample-barcoded 5' primer and a J-beta primer mix characterized a second PCR of about 7 to 12 cycles. MiXCR was run by TCRdb on the 5' RACE reads, yielding one entry per CDR3 protein. The sample shows about 970,000 distinct CDR3 sequences, roughly 50% of them seen only once. To note about this clonotype: Its specificity is unknown.

The sample providers were healthy Caucasian people from Russia, aged about 6 to 100. The sequencing sample was made of blood. The clonotype was recovered from a woman aged 55-70 years in good health.

DNA for the CDR3: TGTGCCAGCAGCCCATTGACACATCAAGAGACCCAGTACTTC. Translation: CASSPLTHQETQYF. The gene calls are TRBV7-2 and TRBJ2-5; D gene uncertain. This CDR3 has 14 residues. Germline V gene data show CDR1 as SGHTA and CDR2 as FQGNSA. The germline V and J ends were trimmed by 5 bases and 2 bases, with 12 bases remaining between them.